These T cell receptor beta chains were read from a single sample in a study of blood T cell repertoires in COVID-19. Only in-frame clones appear in the TCRdb table, and some are missing; sequencing was by immunoSEQ multiplex PCR. Here the sample spans 66,000 or so clones, about 86% being singletons. Sequenced: peripheral blood. Receptor source: a man in his fifties or sixties with active COVID-19. The CDR3 runs from the conserved cysteine through the conserved F or W. The D gene is left open where the match is weak. The size entry is marked missing in some rows and otherwise reads once, few, many or a size class.

J gene | clone size | V gene | D gene | CDR3 protein | CDR3 DNA
TRBJ1-1 | few | TRBV11-2 | . | CASSPLMEAFF | TGTGCCAGCAGCCCACTGATGGAAGCTTTCTTT
TRBJ1-2 | . | TRBV13 | TRBD1 | CASSFGTGTYGYTF | TGTGCCAGCAGCTTTGGGACAGGTACCTATGGCTACACCTTC
TRBJ2-1 | . | TRBV7-9 | TRBD1 | CASSLVGQESYNEQFF | TGTGCCAGCAGCTTAGTGGGACAGGAATCCTACAATGAGCAGTTCTTC
TRBJ1-1 | . | TRBV11-3 | . | CASSLDRDTEAFF | TGTGCCAGCAGCTTAGACAGGGACACTGAAGCTTTCTTT
TRBJ2-1 | . | TRBV7-2 | . | CASSADWIDYNEQFF | TGTGCCAGCAGCGCGGACTGGATAGACTACAATGAGCAGTTCTTC
TRBJ2-1 | . | TRBV2 | . | CASSIARGSYNEQFF | TGTGCCAGCAGCATAGCAAGGGGCTCCTACAATGAGCAGTTCTTC
TRBJ2-3 | once | TRBV5-1 | . | CASSRGAEHDTQYF | TGCGCCAGCAGCCGTGGGGCCGAACACGATACGCAGTATTTT
TRBJ2-7 | . | TRBV3-1/TRBV3-2 | TRBD2 | CASSQGGGYSYEQYF | TGTGCCAGCAGCCAAGGCGGGGGGTACTCCTACGAGCAGTACTTC
TRBJ2-2 | . | TRBV19 | TRBD1 | CASSFRDRGPATGTGELFF | TGTGCCAGTAGTTTCCGGGACAGGGGCCCAGCGACGGGCACCGGGGAGCTGTTTTTT
TRBJ1-2 | . | TRBV14 | TRBD1 | CASSPGQNYGYTF | TGTGCCAGCAGCCCGGGACAGAACTATGGCTACACCTTC
TRBJ2-3 | . | TRBV11-3 | TRBD2 | CASSLGGGDPDTQYF | TGTGCCAGCAGCTTAGGCGGGGGGGATCCAGATACGCAGTATTTT
TRBJ2-2 | . | TRBV27 | TRBD2 | CASSPFDGRAAGELFF | TGTGCCAGCAGTCCGTTCGACGGGAGGGCCGCCGGGGAGCTGTTTTTT
TRBJ1-5 | . | TRBV6-6 | . | CASSYSQGDQHF | TGTGCCAGCAGTTACTCCCAGGGCGACCAGCATTTT
TRBJ1-2 | . | TRBV11-2 | . | CASSLDRRGGGYTF | TGTGCCAGCAGCTTAGATCGCCGGGGTGGAGGCTACACCTTC
TRBJ2-1 | . | TRBV18 | . | CASSPPGRAYNEQFF | TGTGCCAGCTCACCACCGGGCAGGGCGTACAATGAGCAGTTCTTC
TRBJ2-5 | once | TRBV28 | . | CASSLRVAGPETQYF | TGTGCCAGCAGTTTAAGGGTTGCGGGTCCGGAGACCCAGTACTTC
TRBJ1-1 | . | TRBV6-1 | . | CASSDNSLTEAFF | TGTGCCAGCAGTGACAACAGTTTAACTGAAGCTTTCTTT
TRBJ2-3 | . | TRBV5-1 | TRBD2 | CASSPGLAGGRDTQYF | TGCGCCAGCAGCCCGGGACTAGCGGGAGGGCGAGATACGCAGTATTTT
TRBJ1-1 | . | TRBV3-1/TRBV3-2 | TRBD1 | CASSPGQGETEAFF | TGTGCCAGCAGCCCGGGACAGGGAGAGACTGAAGCTTTCTTT
TRBJ1-2 | . | TRBV30 | TRBD1 | CAWSPNRGYYGYTF | TGTGCCTGGAGTCCGAACAGGGGATACTATGGCTACACCTTC
TRBJ2-6 | . | TRBV5-1 | TRBD1 | CASSGTGRDSSGANVLTF | TGCGCCAGCAGCGGGACAGGGAGGGATAGCTCTGGGGCCAACGTCCTGACTTTC
TRBJ2-1 | . | TRBV5-1 | . | CASSSSGVEYNEQFF | TGCGCCAGCAGCTCGTCAGGGGTTGAGTACAATGAGCAGTTCTTC
TRBJ1-1 | . | TRBV18 | . | CASSLQGGTEAFF | TGTGCCAGCTCACTCCAGGGCGGCACTGAAGCTTTCTTT
TRBJ2-1 | . | TRBV3-1/TRBV3-2 | TRBD2 | CASSPFSGTSSYNEQFF | TGTGCCAGCAGCCCCTTTAGCGGGACGAGCTCCTACAATGAGCAGTTCTTC
TRBJ2-3 | . | TRBV9 | . | CASSVEGGLLTDTQYF | TGTGCCAGCAGCGTAGAAGGGGGACTACTCACAGATACGCAGTATTTT
TRBJ1-1 | few | TRBV19 | . | CASSRTENTEAFF | TGTGCCAGTAGTAGGACAGAAAACACTGAAGCTTTCTTT
TRBJ1-2 | . | TRBV25-1 | . | CASSDESGPGGANYGYTF | TGTGCCAGCAGTGATGAGTCGGGACCTGGGGGGGCTAACTATGGCTACACCTTC
TRBJ2-1 | . | TRBV24-1 | TRBD1 | CATSWTGAGNEQFF | TGTGCCACCAGTTGGACAGGGGCGGGCAATGAGCAGTTCTTC
TRBJ1-6 | . | TRBV4-1 | . | CASSPKGGLYNSPLHF | TGCGCCAGCAGCCCTAAGGGAGGGCTATATAATTCACCCCTCCACTTT
TRBJ2-7 | . | TRBV7-6 | . | CASSLAQQSSEQYF | TGTGCCAGCAGCTTAGCACAACAGAGCTCGGAGCAGTACTTC
TRBJ2-1 | . | TRBV9 | . | CASSVGNQGGEQFF | TGTGCCAGCAGCGTAGGGAACCAGGGGGGTGAGCAGTTCTTC
TRBJ1-2 | . | TRBV2 | . | CASRDVGGLYYGYTF | TGTGCCAGCAGGGACGTGGGGGGACTGTACTATGGCTACACCTTC
TRBJ1-6 | few | TRBV19 | . | CASTPDRKYNSPLHF | TGTGCCAGTACCCCTGACAGGAAATATAATTCACCCCTCCACTTT
TRBJ1-1 | . | TRBV5-6 | TRBD1 | CASSFQGARTEAFF | TGTGCCAGCAGCTTTCAGGGGGCGCGCACTGAAGCTTTCTTT
TRBJ1-4 | . | TRBV5-1 | . | CASSGGHSRNEKLFF | TGCGCCAGCAGCGGGGGACACTCAAGAAATGAAAAACTGTTTTTT
TRBJ2-1 | once | TRBV2 | . | CASREREIWDNEQFF | TGTGCCAGCAGGGAGAGGGAAATTTGGGACAATGAGCAGTTCTTC
TRBJ2-1 | few | TRBV5-4 | TRBD1 | CASSFLFKGDRRDNEQFF | TGTGCCAGCAGCTTTCTATTTAAGGGGGACAGACGGGACAATGAGCAGTTCTTC
TRBJ1-1 | . | TRBV19 | . | CASSWGGASSSTEAFF | TGTGCCAGTAGTTGGGGGGGGGCTTCTTCTAGTACTGAAGCTTTCTTT
TRBJ2-1 | . | TRBV19 | . | CASSTFGASSYNEQFF | TGTGCCAGTAGCACCTTTGGGGCTTCCTCCTACAATGAGCAGTTCTTC
TRBJ2-3 | . | TRBV7-2 | TRBD2 | CASSLAGGTNTQYF | TGTGCCAGCAGCCTAGCTGGAGGGACTAATACGCAGTATTTT
TRBJ1-5 | . | TRBV7-9 | . | CASSLSGDQPQHF | TGTGCCAGCAGCTTATCGGGAGATCAGCCCCAGCATTTT
TRBJ2-3 | once | TRBV5-4 | . | CASSLQGDTQYF | TGTGCCAGCAGCTTGCAGGGAGATACGCAGTATTTT
TRBJ1-3 | few | TRBV7-2 | . | CASSLVDNSGNTIYF | TGTGCCAGCAGCTTAGTCGACAACTCTGGAAACACCATATATTTT
TRBJ2-1 | . | TRBV2 | . | CASSEGVAPFF | TGTGCCAGCAGTGAAGGGGTAGCTCCGTTCTTC
TRBJ1-5 | few | TRBV27 | . | CASSSFGTDVNQPQHF | TGTGCCAGCAGTAGTTTTGGGACTGATGTCAATCAGCCCCAGCATTTT